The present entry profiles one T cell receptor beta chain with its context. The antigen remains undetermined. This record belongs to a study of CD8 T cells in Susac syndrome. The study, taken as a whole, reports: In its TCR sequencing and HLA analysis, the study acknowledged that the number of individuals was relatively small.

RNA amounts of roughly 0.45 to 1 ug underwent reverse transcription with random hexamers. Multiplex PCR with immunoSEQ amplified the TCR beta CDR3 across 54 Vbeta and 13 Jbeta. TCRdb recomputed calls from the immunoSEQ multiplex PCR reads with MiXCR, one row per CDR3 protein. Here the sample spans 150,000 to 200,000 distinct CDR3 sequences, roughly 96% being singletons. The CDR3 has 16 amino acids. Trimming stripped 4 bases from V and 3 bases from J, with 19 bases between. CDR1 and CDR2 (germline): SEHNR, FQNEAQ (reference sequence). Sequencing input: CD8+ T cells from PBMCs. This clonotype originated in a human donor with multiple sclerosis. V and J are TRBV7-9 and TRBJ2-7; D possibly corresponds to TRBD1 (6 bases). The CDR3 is CASSYPGQRTIYEQYF. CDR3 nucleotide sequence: TGTGCCAGCAGCTATCCCGGACAGCGCACCATCTACGAGCAGTACTTC. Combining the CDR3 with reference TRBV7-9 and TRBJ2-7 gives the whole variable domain DTGVSQNPRHKITKRGQNVTFRCDPISEHNRLYWYRQTLGQGPEFLTYFQNEAQLEKSRLLSDRFSAERPKGSFSTLEIQRTEQGDSAMYLCASSYPGQRTIYEQYFGPGTRLTVT.